This section outlines one T cell receptor beta chain sequence together with its context. Its antigen remains unknown. TCRdb's copy holds only in-frame clones and misses some; the assay was immunoSEQ multiplex PCR. This table has some 62,000 clones, approximately 84% appearing once. The data are from a study of OX40 agonist ivuxolimab in advanced cancers. Study findings and constraints: CD8+ T cells were the subset that, on average, had more expanded clones than CD4+. Expansion of clones was among the lowest in partial responders at 0.1-3.0 mg/kg. Dose levels from 0.1 to 3.0 mg/kg saw CD4+ and CD8+ blood T cells expand clonally by week 6.

Sequencing used CD4+ or CD8+ T cells sorted from blood, obtained in a trial of the OX40 agonist ivuxolimab. The source of this sequence is an adult with an advanced solid tumor such as melanoma, head and neck, liver or kidney cancer.

The CDR3 loop is CASSHGQGYEQYF. CDR3 coding DNA: TGCGCCAGCAGCCACGGACAGGGATACGAGCAGTACTTC. The V gene is TRBV4-3, the J gene TRBJ2-5; 8 bases are shared with TRBD1. The end of the DNA is better explained by TRBJ2-7, so the J call may be wrong. Germline loops: CDR1 LGHNA, CDR2 YSLEER. The CDR3 runs to 13 residues.